These 4 T cell receptor beta chains were sequenced from one sample in a study of OX40 agonist ivuxolimab in advanced cancers. The method behind the library was the immunoSEQ multiplex PCR assay. TCRdb limited this immuneACCESS table to in-frame rearrangements with V and J called. A share of clones is missing; checked studies link under half to unresolved V genes, and the rest is unexplained. This sample lists 45,000 to 55,000 clones; around 94% were detected once. Approximately 12% of the sample is in the top ten clones. This sample comprised CD4+ or CD8+ T cells sorted from blood, obtained in a trial of the OX40 agonist ivuxolimab. The receptors shown here come from an adult with an advanced solid tumor such as melanoma, head and neck, liver or kidney cancer.

CDR3 sequence reads: CAWSHRQSGVNEKLFF. The DNA of the CDR3 is TGTGCCTGGAGTCACAGACAGTCCGGGGTAAATGAAAAACTGTTTTTT. The chain carries TRBV30 and TRBJ1-4; the D gene is possibly TRBD1 (5 bases). Germline V CDR1 and CDR2: GTSNPN, SVGIG (reference sequence). This CDR3 contains 16 residues. V was shortened by 2 bases and J by 5 bases, with 18 bases between the two germline ends.

The chain employs TRBV5-1 and TRBJ2-1, with 8 bases lining up with TRBD1. Germline CDR1 reads SGHRS; CDR2 reads YFSETQ. The V segment lost 0 bases and the J segment 2 bases; nucleotides outside the gene matches: 1. The CDR3 is 15 residues long. CDR3 sequence reads: CASSLVDRAYNEQFF. CDR3 DNA sequence: TGCGCCAGCAGCTTGGTGGACAGGGCCTACAATGAGCAGTTCTTC.

The rearrangement uses TRBV7-9 and TRBJ2-7; 10 nucleotides agree with TRBD2. J gave up 0 bases and V 4 bases, and 9 bases lay outside the gene matches. Germline V CDR1 and CDR2: SEHNR, FQNEAQ (reference sequence). The CDR3 contains 17 residues. The CDR3 region is CASSSETPSGSSYEQYF. CDR3 in DNA: TGTGCCAGCAGCTCAGAAACCCCTAGCGGGAGCTCCTACGAGCAGTACTTC.

The rearrangement links TRBV7-9 to TRBJ2-5, with D perhaps assigned TRBD1 or TRBD2 (5 bases each). The J call may be in error: the DNA end matches TRBJ2-7 better. The germline gives CDR1 SEHNR, CDR2 FQNEAQ (reference sequence). The CDR3 contains 15 residues. The CDR3 loop is CASSLGDLSPYEQYF. In DNA, the CDR3 is TGTGCCAGCAGCTTGGGGGACCTAAGTCCCTACGAGCAGTACTTC.